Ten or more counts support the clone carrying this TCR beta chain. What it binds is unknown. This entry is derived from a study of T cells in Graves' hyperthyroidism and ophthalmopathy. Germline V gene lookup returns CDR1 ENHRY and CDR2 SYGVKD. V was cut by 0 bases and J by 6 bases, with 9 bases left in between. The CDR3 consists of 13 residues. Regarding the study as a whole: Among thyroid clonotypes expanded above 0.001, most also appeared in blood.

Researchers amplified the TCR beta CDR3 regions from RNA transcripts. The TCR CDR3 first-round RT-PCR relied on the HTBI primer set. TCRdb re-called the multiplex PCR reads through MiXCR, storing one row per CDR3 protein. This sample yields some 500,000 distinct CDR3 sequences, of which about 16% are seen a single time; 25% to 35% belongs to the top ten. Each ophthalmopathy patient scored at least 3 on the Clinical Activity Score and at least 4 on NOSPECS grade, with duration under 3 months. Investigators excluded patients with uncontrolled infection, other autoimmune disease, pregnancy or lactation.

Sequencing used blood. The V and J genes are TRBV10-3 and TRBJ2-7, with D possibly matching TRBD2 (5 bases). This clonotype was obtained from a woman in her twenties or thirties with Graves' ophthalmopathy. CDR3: CAISESWESEQYF. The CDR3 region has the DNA TGTGCCATCAGTGAGTCATGGGAGAGCGAGCAGTACTTC.